The 23 T cell receptor beta chains below all came from one sample that was sequenced in a study of cytomegalovirus exposure and HLA in healthy donors. PCR amplification relied on 60 Vbeta primers (plus 13 Jbeta primers). Profiling relied on immunoSEQ multiplex PCR, and the TCRdb table lists in-frame clones only, not all of them. The data hold 50,000 to 75,000 clones, with 83% observed a single time. Sequencing was done on a sample of PBMCs. These receptors were collected from a human donor in good health.

The chain's CDR3 is CSVLKGTRSYNEQFF. The CDR3 DNA is TGCAGCGTTCTAAAGGGGACACGCTCCTACAATGAGCAGTTCTTC. The J gene is TRBJ2-1, the V gene TRBV29-1, with D possibly matching TRBD1 (6 bases). The germline V and J ends were trimmed by 5 bases and 0 bases, with 14 bases remaining between them. Germline CDR1 reads SQVTM; CDR2 reads ANQGSEA. The CDR3 runs 15 residues.

The chain has TRBV7-9 and TRBJ2-1; 9 nucleotides line up with TRBD1. The CDR3 totals 12 residues. Unmatched junction bases numbered 0, after V lost 4 bases and J lost 8 bases. Germline V lookup: CDR1 SEHNR, CDR2 FQNEAQ (reference sequence). The CDR3 region has the DNA TGTGCCAGCAGCTACAGGGGGCATGAGCAGTTCTTC. Translated, it gives CASSYRGHEQFF.

The chain carries TRBV13 and TRBJ1-4; D remains unclear. The CDR3 totals 12 residues. Trimming removed 5 bases at V and 11 bases at J, with 12 bases between. Germline CDR1 and CDR2: PRHDT and FYEKMQ (reference sequence). CDR3: CASSADAGKLFF. DNA for the CDR3: TGTGCCAGCAGCGCGGACGCGGGGAAACTGTTTTTT.

This clone appeared a few times. The rearrangement links TRBV2 to TRBJ2-1; 9 positions agree with TRBD2. Germline trimming cut 6 bases from V and 7 bases from J; bases unmatched to any gene: 10. CDR1 and CDR2 from the germline V gene are SNHLY and FYNNEI. The CDR3 totals 15 residues. CDR3 DNA sequence: TGTGCCAGCAGCCGGGGCGGGAGGGCTGCAAATGAGCAGTTCTTC. Translated, it gives CASSRGGRAANEQFF. Based on the CDR3 plus reference TRBV2 and TRBJ2-1, the full variable domain is EPEVTQTPSHQVTQMGQEVILRCVPISNHLYFYWYRQILGQKVEFLVSFYNNEISEKSEIFDDQFSVERPDGSNFTLKIRSTKLEDSAMYFCASSRGGRAANEQFFGPGTRLTVL.

This clone was observed a single time. V gene TRBV28 combines with J gene TRBJ2-2; D gene ambiguous. Trimming pared 5 bases from V and 2 bases from J, leaving 9 bases between. CDR1 is MDHEN, CDR2 SYDVKM, per germline. The CDR3 is 14 amino acids. This chain's CDR3 is CASSTTANTGELFF. CDR3 DNA sequence: TGTGCCAGCAGTACAACAGCAAACACCGGGGAGCTGTTTTTT.

This chain uses TRBV5-1 with TRBJ2-7, with 8 bases lining up with TRBD2. The V segment lost 1 base and the J segment 0 bases; nucleotides outside the gene matches: 0. The CDR3 length is 14 residues. Germline V gene lookup returns CDR1 SGHRS and CDR2 YFSETQ. CDR3 region: CASSLSGSSYEQYF. CDR3 in DNA: TGCGCCAGCAGCTTGAGCGGGAGCTCCTACGAGCAGTACTTC.

The chain has TRBV19 and TRBJ2-2; a weak D match, TRBD2 (6 bases). Deletions cut 5 bases from V and 4 bases from J, with 14 bases between. This CDR3 spans 15 amino acids. CDR1 is LNHDA and CDR2 is SQIVND in the germline V gene (reference sequence). The CDR3 sequence is CASSSLAGGTGELFF. The CDR3 DNA reads as TGTGCCAGTAGTTCTCTAGCCGGGGGCACCGGGGAGCTGTTTTTT.

The rearrangement joins TRBV2 to TRBJ1-5, with 7 bases lining up with TRBD1. CDR3 length equals 16 residues. Germline V gene sequence: CDR1 SNHLY, CDR2 FYNNEI. V shed 4 bases and J 2 bases; nucleotides not matched to a gene: 8. The CDR3 bases are TGTGCCAGCAGTGCAATAACAGGGGTCGGCAATCAGCCCCAGCATTTT. Translation: CASSAITGVGNQPQHF.

This chain links TRBV6-6 with TRBJ2-7; the match to TRBD1 covers 10 bases. Germline V CDR1 and CDR2: MNHNY, SVGAGI (reference sequence). This CDR3 contains 14 residues. Trimming cost V 7 bases and J 2 bases; bases outside gene matches: 5. The CDR3 here is CASTRGQGAYEQYF. As DNA, the CDR3 is TGTGCCAGCACCAGAGGACAGGGGGCCTACGAGCAGTACTTC.

The CDR3 protein is CATSRDAVGSEKLFF. In nucleotides, the CDR3 is TGTGCCACCAGCAGGGATGCGGTGGGTAGTGAAAAACTGTTTTTT. The chain uses TRBV15 and TRBJ1-4; D remains ambiguous. V lost 3 bases and J 7 bases, leaving 15 bases between the germline ends. The germline gives CDR1 LNHNV, CDR2 YYDKDF (reference sequence). This CDR3 has 15 residues.

As concerns this clone: One junction end does not reproduce the germline sequence, and a read error may be involved. This chain links TRBV25-1 with TRBJ1-4; 9 bases match TRBD1. Germline V gene data show CDR1 as MGHDK and CDR2 as SYGVNS. This CDR3 has 13 residues. The CDR3 spells CASHRGPKEKLFF. As DNA, the CDR3 is TGTGCCAGCCACAGGGGGCCTAAGGAAAAACTGTTTTTT.

In nucleotides, the CDR3 is TGTGCCAGCAGTGAACCCCCGCAGGGCCTTTCCAATCAGCCCCAGCATTTT. This sequence encodes CASSEPPQGLSNQPQHF. V usage is TRBV6-1 and J usage is TRBJ1-5, with D possibly being TRBD1 (5 bases). Trimming removed 2 bases from V and 3 bases from J, with 17 bases in between. The germline gives CDR1 MNHNS, CDR2 SASEGT. This CDR3 region has 17 residues.

The chain joins TRBV7-3 to TRBJ2-5, with TRBD1 identical over 8 bases. Germline-derived CDR1 and CDR2 are SGHTA and FQGTGA. J was trimmed by 5 bases and V by 4 bases; bases with no gene match: 6. The CDR3 is 14 amino acids. Here the CDR3 reads CASSSQGAGETQYF. CDR3 sequence (DNA): TGTGCCAGCAGCTCCCAGGGGGCGGGGGAGACCCAGTACTTC.

This clone has a handful of counts. The chain combines TRBV25-1 with TRBJ2-1; 11 nucleotides agree with TRBD2. Germline CDR1 MGHDK, CDR2 SYGVNS. V lost 3 bases and J lost 8; bases outside the gene matches: 6. CDR3 length equals 15 residues. The CDR3 DNA follows: TGTGCCAGCAGTGAGGGTAGCGGGAGGGGATATGAGCAGTTCTTC. This gives the protein CASSEGSGRGYEQFF. The full variable domain, rest sourced from reference TRBV25-1 and TRBJ2-1, is EADIYQTPRYLVIGTGKKITLECSQTMGHDKMYWYQQDPGMELHLIHYSYGVNSTEKGDLSSESTVSRIRTEHFPLTLESARPSHTSQYLCASSEGSGRGYEQFFGPGTRLTVL.

The V call is TRBV10-3, the J call TRBJ2-5; TRBD1 matches at 8 bases. This CDR3 is 15 amino acids long. V shed 2 bases, J shed 3 bases, and the junction held 5 bases outside the gene matches. Per the germline V gene, CDR1 is ENHRY and CDR2 is SYGVKD. CDR3 bases: TGTGCCATCAGTGAGCATGGACAGGGAAAAGAGACCCAGTACTTC. Amino acids: CAISEHGQGKETQYF.

The gene calls are TRBV30 and TRBJ2-5; a weak D match, TRBD2 (5 bases). V lost 0 bases to trimming and J lost 5 bases, with 19 bases between them. The length of the CDR3 is 16 residues. The germline gives CDR1 GTSNPN, CDR2 SVGIG (reference sequence). CDR3 amino acids: CAWSVRGWQSEETQYF. The CDR3 DNA follows: TGTGCCTGGAGTGTACGAGGGTGGCAAAGTGAGGAGACCCAGTACTTC.

This clone was counted between two and nine times. V and J are TRBV6-1 and TRBJ2-3; 10 nucleotides agree with TRBD2. This CDR3 region has 15 residues. Looked up from germline, CDR1 is MNHNS and CDR2 is SASEGT. V shed 2 bases and J 4 bases; nucleotides not matched to a gene: 3. The CDR3 spells CASSEKAGGPDTQYF. CDR3 sequence (DNA): TGTGCCAGCAGTGAAAAAGCGGGGGGGCCAGATACGCAGTATTTT.

This chain links TRBV2 with TRBJ2-3; D is undetermined. Germline CDR1 SNHLY, CDR2 FYNNEI. Trimming took 9 bases from V and 4 from J, leaving 17 bases between them. The CDR3 extends over 14 amino acids. CDR3 sequence: CASPAKLQSDTQYF. The CDR3 bases are TGTGCCAGTCCCGCCAAGTTACAGTCAGATACGCAGTATTTT.

CDR3 nucleotide sequence: TGTGCCAGCCTTCGCATAAGGGACAGGTTCTACAATGAGCAGTTCTTC. It yields the protein CASLRIRDRFYNEQFF. The chain has TRBV28 and TRBJ2-1; 8 bases are shared with TRBD1. Trimming took 8 bases from V and 3 from J; bases not matched to a gene: 12. Germline loops: CDR1 MDHEN, CDR2 SYDVKM. This CDR3 is built from 16 residues. The whole variable domain, filled in from reference TRBV28 and TRBJ2-1, reads DVKVTQSSRYLVKRTGEKVFLECVQDMDHENMFWYRQDPGLGLRLIYFSYDVKMKEKGDIPEGYSVSREKKERFSLILESASTNQTSMYLCASLRIRDRFYNEQFFGPGTRLTVL.

The genes are TRBV7-2 and TRBJ1-1; a weak D match, TRBD1 (5 bases). The V end was cut by 3 bases, the J end by 5 bases, with 16 bases between. CDR3 length equals 15 residues. Germline CDR1 reads SGHTA; CDR2 reads FQGNSA. The CDR3 coding sequence is TGTGCCAGCAGCTTCTCGAGCGGGGGAGGAACTGAAGCTTTCTTT. The encoded protein is CASSFSSGGGTEAFF.

The CDR3 DNA follows: TGTGCCAGCAGCTTAATTATTAGGGAGCAGTACAATGAGCAGTTCTTC. Its protein is CASSLIIREQYNEQFF. The chain employs TRBV7-8 and TRBJ2-1; D might be TRBD2 (5 bases). The CDR3 totals 16 residues. The germline V gene has CDR1 SGHVS and CDR2 FQNEAQ. V lost 2 bases to trimming and J lost 4 bases, with 15 bases between them.

This chain connects TRBV7-2 to TRBJ1-1; D not certain. V gave up 5 bases and J gave up 6 bases, with 7 bases separating them. The V gene's germline CDR1 is SGHTA and CDR2 FQGNSA. The CDR3 covers 11 residues. CDR3 loop: CASSQYSEAFF. For the CDR3, the DNA is TGTGCCAGCAGCCAATACTCTGAAGCTTTCTTT. Full variable domain (rest looked up from reference TRBV7-2 and TRBJ1-1): GAGVSQSPSNKVTEKGKDVELRCDPISGHTALYWYRQSLGQGLEFLIYFQGNSAPDKSGLPSDRFSAERTGGSVSTLTIQRTQQEDSAVYLCASSQYSEAFFGQGTRLTVV.

This chain connects TRBV4-2 to TRBJ2-7; tentatively, D is TRBD1 (5 bases). CDR3 length: 15 residues. Germline V lookup: CDR1 LGHNA, CDR2 YNFKEQ. V lost 0 bases and J 0 bases, leaving 9 bases between the germline ends. CDR3 in amino acids: CASSQEYRISYEQYF. CDR3 sequence (DNA): TGTGCCAGCAGCCAAGAGTACAGGATCTCCTACGAGCAGTACTTC.